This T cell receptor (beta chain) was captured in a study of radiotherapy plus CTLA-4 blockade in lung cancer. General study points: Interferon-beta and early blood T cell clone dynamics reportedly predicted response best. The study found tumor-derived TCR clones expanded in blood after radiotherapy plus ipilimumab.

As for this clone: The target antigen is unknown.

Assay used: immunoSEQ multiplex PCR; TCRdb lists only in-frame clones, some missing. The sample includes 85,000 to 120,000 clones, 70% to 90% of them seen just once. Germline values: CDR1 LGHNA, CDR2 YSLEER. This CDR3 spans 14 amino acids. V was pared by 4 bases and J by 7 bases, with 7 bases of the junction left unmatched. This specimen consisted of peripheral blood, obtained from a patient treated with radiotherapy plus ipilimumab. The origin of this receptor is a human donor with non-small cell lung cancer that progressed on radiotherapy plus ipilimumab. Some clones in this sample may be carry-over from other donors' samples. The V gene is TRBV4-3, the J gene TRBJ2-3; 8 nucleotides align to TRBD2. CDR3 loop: CASSRGTSVNTQYF. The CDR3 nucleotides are TGCGCCAGCAGCCGAGGGACTAGTGTAAATACGCAGTATTTT.